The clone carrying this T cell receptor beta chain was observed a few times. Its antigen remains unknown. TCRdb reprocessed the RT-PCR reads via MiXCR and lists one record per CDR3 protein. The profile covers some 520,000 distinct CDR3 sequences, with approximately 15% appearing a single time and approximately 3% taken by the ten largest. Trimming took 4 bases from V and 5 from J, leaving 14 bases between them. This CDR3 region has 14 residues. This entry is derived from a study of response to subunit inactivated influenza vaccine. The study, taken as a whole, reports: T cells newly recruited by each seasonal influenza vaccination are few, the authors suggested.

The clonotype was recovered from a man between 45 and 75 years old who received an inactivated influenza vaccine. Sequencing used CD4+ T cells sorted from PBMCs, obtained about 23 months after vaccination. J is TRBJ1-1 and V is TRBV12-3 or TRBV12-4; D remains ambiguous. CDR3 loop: CASSSTAERTEAFF. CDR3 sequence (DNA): TGTGCCAGCAGTTCTACAGCGGAGAGGACTGAAGCTTTCTTT.